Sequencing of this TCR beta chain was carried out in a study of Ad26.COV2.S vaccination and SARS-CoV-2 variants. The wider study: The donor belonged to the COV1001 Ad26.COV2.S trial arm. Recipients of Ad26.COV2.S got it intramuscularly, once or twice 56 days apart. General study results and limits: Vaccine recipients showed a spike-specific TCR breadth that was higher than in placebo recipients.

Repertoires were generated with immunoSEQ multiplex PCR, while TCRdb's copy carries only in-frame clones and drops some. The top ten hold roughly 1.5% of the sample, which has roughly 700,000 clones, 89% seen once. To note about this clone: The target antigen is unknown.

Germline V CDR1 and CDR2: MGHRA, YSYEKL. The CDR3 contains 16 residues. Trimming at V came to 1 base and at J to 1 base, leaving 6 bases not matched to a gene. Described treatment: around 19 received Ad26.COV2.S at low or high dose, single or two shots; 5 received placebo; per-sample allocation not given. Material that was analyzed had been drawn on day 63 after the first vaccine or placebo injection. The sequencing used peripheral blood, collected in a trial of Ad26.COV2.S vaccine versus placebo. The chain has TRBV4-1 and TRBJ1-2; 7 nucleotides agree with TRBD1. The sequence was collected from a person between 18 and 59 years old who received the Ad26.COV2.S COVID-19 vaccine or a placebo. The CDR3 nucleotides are TGCGCCAGCAGCCAAGCCGGGACAGATATTAACTATGGCTACACCTTC. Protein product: CASSQAGTDINYGYTF.